One and the same sample provided the 5 T cell receptor beta chains below, sequenced in a study of shared clonotypes between healthy human individuals. Libraries were prepared by immunoSEQ multiplex PCR; TCRdb keeps only in-frame clonotypes and omits some of them. Of about 2 million clones listed, roughly 95% are singletons. The source material was naive CD4+ T cells sorted from blood. Subset meaning: CD45RA+ positively selected. The receptor set was obtained from a young man in good health.

This clone is a singleton in its sample. The V gene is TRBV6-1, the J gene TRBJ2-2; possible D gene TRBD1, 5 bases. The V gene's germline CDR1 is MNHNS and CDR2 SASEGT. The CDR3 is made up of 15 amino acids. V dropped 7 bases and J dropped 7 bases, with 19 bases sitting between them. This CDR3 is CASTLSRGTFGELFF. The CDR3 DNA follows: TGTGCCAGCACCCTAAGTAGGGGAACATTCGGGGAGCTGTTTTTT.

The chain has TRBV2 and TRBJ2-2; 7 bases map to TRBD1. J was trimmed by 3 bases and V by 10 bases; bases with no gene match: 8. Germline V gene data show CDR1 as SNHLY and CDR2 as FYNNEI. The CDR3 is 14 amino acids. The CDR3 nucleotides are TGTGCCAACTCCAGACAGGGTCACACCGGGGAGCTGTTTTTT. Its translation is CANSRQGHTGELFF. Complete variable domain (other parts from reference TRBV2 and TRBJ2-2): EPEVTQTPSHQVTQMGQEVILRCVPISNHLYFYWYRQILGQKVEFLVSFYNNEISEKSEIFDDQFSVERPDGSNFTLKIRSTKLEDSAMYFCANSRQGHTGELFFGEGSRLTVL.

The gene calls are TRBV9 and TRBJ2-7; tentative D call: TRBD1 (6 bases). V lost 5 bases and J lost 2, with 14 bases in between. CDR1 SGDLS and CDR2 YYNGEE come from the germline V gene. The CDR3 totals 14 residues. CDR3 sequence (DNA): TGTGCCAGCAGTGCAGGGGACAACACCTACGAGCAGTACTTC. It specifies CASSAGDNTYEQYF.

This clone was found once. This chain joins TRBV5-1 and TRBJ1-2, with D possibly matching TRBD1 (5 bases). Trimming took off 5 bases at V and 0 bases at J, with 14 bases between the two ends. CDR3 length equals 15 residues. The germline V gene encodes CDR1 SGHRS and CDR2 YFSETQ. Here the CDR3 reads CASRTDFYPNYGYTF. DNA of the CDR3: TGCGCCAGCAGGACAGACTTCTATCCTAACTATGGCTACACCTTC.

Notes on this clone: Other nucleotide sequences from this sample produce the same CDR3. The chain combines TRBV11-3 with TRBJ2-3, with D hard to call. The CDR3 consists of 12 residues. The germline V gene has CDR1 SGHNT and CDR2 YENEEA. V was trimmed by 0 bases and J by 6 bases, leaving 4 bases between them. The chain's CDR3 is CASSLEGDTQYF. As DNA, the CDR3 is TGTGCCAGCAGCTTAGAAGGTGATACGCAGTATTTT.